This T cell receptor (beta chain) is drawn from a study of T cells in Graves' hyperthyroidism and ophthalmopathy. This clonotype was found a few times. The CDR3 has 17 amino acids. With V trimmed by 2 bases and J by 4 bases, 6 bases remained unmatched. The V gene's germline CDR1 is SGHVS and CDR2 FNYEAQ. Template material for amplifying TCR beta CDR3 regions consisted of RNA transcripts. RT-PCR in the first round (using the HTBI primer set) targeted the TCR CDR3. TCRdb analysed the multiplex PCR reads with MiXCR anew, one entry per CDR3 protein. The sample shows under 500,000 distinct CDR3 sequences, over 12% of them seen only once.

V gene TRBV7-6 combines with J gene TRBJ2-2, with 11 bases matching TRBD1. The sequence was collected from a man aged 45-60 years with Graves' ophthalmopathy. Sample: blood. CDR3 region: CASSLFIGTGGTGELFF. CDR3 DNA sequence: TGTGCCAGCAGCTTATTTATCGGGACAGGGGGCACCGGGGAGCTGTTTTTT.